This T cell receptor (beta chain) derives from a study of cytomegalovirus exposure and HLA in healthy donors. Points from the study as a whole: The majority of TCR sequences were rare, yet some public TCRs appeared in many donors.

V shed 0 bases and J shed 5 bases, with 14 bases lying between them. Germline V lookup: CDR1 SGHRS, CDR2 YFSETQ. The CDR3 is 15 amino acids. Use of 60 Vbeta and 13 Jbeta primers characterized the PCR. Sequencing used immunoSEQ multiplex PCR; TCRdb keeps in-frame clones, though not all of them. The sample includes approximately 240,000 clones, around 80% seen only once; the top ten take more than 0.45%. This clone was observed once. Its antigen is currently unknown. The sequenced sample consisted of PBMCs. The receptor comes from a woman between 40 and 55 years old in good health and CMV-seronegative. J is TRBJ1-2 and V is TRBV5-1; D is possibly TRBD1 (5 bases). The CDR3 DNA is TGCGCCAGCAGCTTGGCACCGGGTAAGGGGTATGGCTACACCTTC. Residues: CASSLAPGKGYGYTF.